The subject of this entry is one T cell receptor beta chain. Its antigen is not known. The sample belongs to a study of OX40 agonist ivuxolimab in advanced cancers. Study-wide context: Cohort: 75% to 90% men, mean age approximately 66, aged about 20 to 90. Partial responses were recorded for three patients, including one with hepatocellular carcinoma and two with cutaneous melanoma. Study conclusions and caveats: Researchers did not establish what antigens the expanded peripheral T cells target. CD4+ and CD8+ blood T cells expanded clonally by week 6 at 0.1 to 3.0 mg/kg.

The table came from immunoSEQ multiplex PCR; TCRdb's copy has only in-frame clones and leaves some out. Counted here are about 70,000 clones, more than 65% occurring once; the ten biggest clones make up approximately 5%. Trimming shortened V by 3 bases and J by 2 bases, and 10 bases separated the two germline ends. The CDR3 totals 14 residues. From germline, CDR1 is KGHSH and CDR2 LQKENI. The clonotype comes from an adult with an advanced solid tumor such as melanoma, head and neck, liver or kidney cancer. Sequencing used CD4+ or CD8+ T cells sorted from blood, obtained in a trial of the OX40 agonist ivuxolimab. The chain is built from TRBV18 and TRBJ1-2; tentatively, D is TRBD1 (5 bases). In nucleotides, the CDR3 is TGTGCCAGCTCACCGCGCGAGGGGAACTATGGCTACACCTTC. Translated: CASSPREGNYGYTF.